The rows below give T cell receptor beta chains drawn from one sample of a study of blood T cell repertoires in COVID-19. Libraries were prepared by immunoSEQ multiplex PCR; TCRdb keeps only in-frame clonotypes and omits some of them. The table has more than 150,000 clones, roughly 80% seen once. Source material: peripheral blood. The receptors shown here come from a man under 40 with active or convalescent COVID-19. CDR3s include the opening cysteine and the closing phenylalanine or tryptophan. A D gene is named only where the DNA matches it firmly. Clone size is given for some rows only: seen once, a few or many times, or a class if the clone is expanded.

CDR3 protein | CDR3 DNA | J gene | D gene | clone size | V gene
CASSGGVGQPQHF | TGTGCCAGCAGCGGCGGGGTAGGGCAGCCCCAGCATTTT | TRBJ1-5 | - | - | TRBV7-9
CASSQVKQGDMSGYTF | TGCGCCAGCAGCCAAGTGAAACAGGGGGATATGAGTGGCTACACCTTC | TRBJ1-2 | TRBD1 | - | TRBV4-1
CASSLRSTDTQYF | TGTGCCAGCAGTTTGCGGTCCACAGATACGCAGTATTTT | TRBJ2-3 | - | - | TRBV27
CASRIGTVAGYTF | TGTGCCAGCAGGATCGGGACAGTCGCTGGCTACACCTTC | TRBJ1-2 | TRBD1 | - | TRBV2
CASSARGGRDTEAFF | TGCGCCAGCAGCGCCCGAGGGGGAAGGGACACTGAAGCTTTCTTT | TRBJ1-1 | - | once | TRBV5-1
CASRVLGNGYTF | TGTGCCAGCCGGGTCCTAGGCAATGGCTACACCTTC | TRBJ1-2 | - | - | TRBV6-5
CAGGIYYGYTF | TGTGCCGGAGGGATCTACTATGGCTACACCTTC | TRBJ1-2 | - | few | TRBV30
CASSQANMGLAGGEEQFF | TGCGCCAGCAGCCAGGCGAATATGGGACTAGCGGGGGGAGAGGAGCAGTTCTTC | TRBJ2-1 | TRBD2 | few | TRBV4-1
CASSGPGTGANTGELFF | TGTGCCAGTTCTGGGCCCGGGACAGGGGCGAACACCGGGGAGCTGTTTTTT | TRBJ2-2 | TRBD1 | - | TRBV28
CASSAGLSPVDTQYF | TGTGCCAGCAGCGCCGGACTCTCGCCGGTCGATACGCAGTATTTT | TRBJ2-3 | - | - | TRBV9
CALVASGGTDTQYF | TGTGCCCTGGTAGCTAGCGGGGGCACAGATACGCAGTATTTT | TRBJ2-3 | TRBD2 | once | TRBV7-9
CASSFAGTRDYGYTF | TGTGCCAGCAGCTTTGCCGGGACAAGGGACTATGGCTACACCTTC | TRBJ1-2 | - | - | TRBV7-8
CATSDTTGLYGYTF | TGTGCCACCAGTGACACCACAGGGCTCTATGGCTACACCTTC | TRBJ1-2 | - | once | TRBV24-1
CASSPSEAGKLFF | TGTGCCAGCAGCCCCAGTGAGGCGGGAAAACTGTTTTTT | TRBJ1-4 | - | few | TRBV9
CASGGQPYNEQFF | TGTGCCAGCGGGGGCCAGCCGTACAATGAGCAGTTCTTC | TRBJ2-1 | - | - | TRBV28
CASSSSRQGNYGYTF | TGTGCCAGTAGTTCCTCGAGGCAGGGAAACTATGGCTACACCTTC | TRBJ1-2 | - | - | TRBV19
CASGQGGNSPLHF | TGTGCCAGCGGACAGGGAGGGAATTCACCCCTCCACTTT | TRBJ1-6 | TRBD1 | - | TRBV27
CASSLSGTGDYGYTF | TGTGCCAGCAGTTTATCCGGGACAGGGGACTATGGCTACACCTTC | TRBJ1-2 | TRBD1 | - | TRBV2
CAISGLGTGTGYTF | TGTGCCATCAGTGGTCTGGGGACAGGGACGGGCTACACCTTC | TRBJ1-2 | TRBD1 | - | TRBV10-3
CAWSLSLRSNEKLFF | TGTGCCTGGAGTCTTAGCCTCCGGAGTAATGAAAAACTGTTTTTT | TRBJ1-4 | - | few | TRBV30
CASGFSPAEESNQPQHF | TGTGCTAGTGGTTTCAGCCCGGCCGAGGAAAGCAATCAGCCCCAGCATTTT | TRBJ1-5 | - | - | TRBV12-5
CASSAGGNSNQPQHF | TGTGCCAGCAGCGCTGGGGGGAATAGCAATCAGCCCCAGCATTTT | TRBJ1-5 | - | once | TRBV9
CASSLSYAEATRGYTF | TGTGCCAGCAGTTTATCTTATGCTGAGGCAACGAGGGGCTACACCTTC | TRBJ1-2 | - | once | TRBV27
CASSPRDYRANEQFF | TGCGCCAGCAGCCCCCGGGACTACCGGGCCAATGAGCAGTTCTTC | TRBJ2-1 | TRBD2 | - | TRBV5-1
CATSRGETQYF | TGTGCCACTTCACGCGGAGAGACCCAGTACTTC | TRBJ2-5 | - | - | TRBV6-5
CASSPGQQFEAFF | TGTGCCAGCTCTCCCGGACAGCAGTTTGAAGCTTTCTTT | TRBJ1-1 | - | - | TRBV18
CASSQDIGTPYNEQFF | TGCGCCAGCAGCCAAGATATCGGGACTCCGTACAATGAGCAGTTCTTC | TRBJ2-1 | - | once | TRBV4-3
CASSLGRDSSYEQYF | TGTGCCAGCAGTCTTGGACGGGACAGTTCCTACGAGCAGTACTTC | TRBJ2-7 | TRBD1 | - | TRBV7-8
CASSSAEAIYGYTF | TGTGCCAGTAGTTCGGCAGAAGCGATCTATGGCTACACCTTC | TRBJ1-2 | - | - | TRBV19
CASRDRGRPFYEQYF | TGTGCCAGCAGAGACAGGGGGCGACCCTTCTACGAGCAGTACTTC | TRBJ2-7 | TRBD1 | - | TRBV6-5
CASSIGTAGGNQPQHF | TGTGCCAGTAGTATCGGGACCGCGGGGGGCAATCAGCCCCAGCATTTT | TRBJ1-5 | - | - | TRBV19